The 18 T cell receptor beta chains below come from one sample, sequenced in a study of T-cell reconstitution after alpha-beta-depleted transplantation in children (dated by TCRdb to the mid-2010s). The receptor library was made with PCR. Sequencing relied on an Illumina HiSeq 2500. Molecular barcoding was employed in the preparation of TCR libraries, with unique molecular identifiers being used to normalize TCRbeta repertoire quantification. TCRdb ran its own pipeline on the public reads, namely fastp trimming at Q25 and MiXCR clone calling, and kept in-frame beta chains. Merged by CDR3 protein, the rows form single entries marked with the most common genes and DNA. In all, the sample holds some 500,000 distinct CDR3 sequences, and approximately 20% of those were seen once. The ten biggest clones cover roughly 3.3% of the sample. The specimen comprised PBMCs from the stem cell graft donor, sampled from the stem cell graft. Receptor source: a human donor who donated a stem cell graft to a child with acute lymphoblastic leukemia.

This clonotype occurred a few times. V gene TRBV7-8 combines with J gene TRBJ2-1; D not resolved. This CDR3 region has 16 residues. V lost 2 bases and J lost 4, with 15 bases in between. CDR1 and CDR2 from the germline V gene are SGHVS and FQNEAQ. The CDR3 nucleotides read TGTGCCAGCAGCTTATCGCCTGTGGAGCGTTACAATGAGCAGTTCTTC. Protein sequence: CASSLSPVERYNEQFF.

The chain links TRBV6-5 to TRBJ2-7; 15 nucleotides line up with TRBD2. Germline V lookup: CDR1 MNHEY, CDR2 SVGAGI. This CDR3 is 18 amino acids long. V gave up 2 bases and J gave up 0 bases; unmatched junction bases: 5. CDR3 amino acids: CASSYLGLAGGISYEQYF. CDR3 bases: TGTGCCAGCAGTTACCTGGGACTAGCGGGAGGAATCTCCTACGAGCAGTACTTC.

This clonotype was counted between two and nine times. The rearrangement joins TRBV7-9 to TRBJ2-2, with 9 positions matching TRBD2. The CDR3 is 16 amino acids. CDR1 and CDR2 from the germline V gene are SEHNR and FQNEAQ (reference sequence). V lost 5 bases and J lost 4; bases outside the gene matches: 8. The CDR3 loop reads CASSPIAGARTGELFF. The CDR3 bases are TGTGCCAGCAGCCCGATAGCGGGAGCTCGCACCGGGGAGCTGTTTTTT.

In its sample, this clonotype was seen a few times. The chain employs TRBV12-3 or TRBV12-4 and TRBJ2-1; perhaps TRBD1 as D (6 bases). Deletions cut 5 bases from V and 5 bases from J, with 16 bases between. This CDR3 is built from 15 residues. The CDR3 protein is CASSQTPDRNNEQFF. The CDR3 coding sequence is TGTGCCAGCAGTCAGACTCCCGACAGGAACAATGAGCAGTTCTTC.

A few counts support this clonotype. The rearrangement uses TRBV27 and TRBJ2-1; tentatively, D is TRBD1 or TRBD2 (5 bases each). Germline V CDR1 and CDR2: MNHEY, SMNVEV (reference sequence). The CDR3 is 14 residues long. Trimming pared 3 bases from V and 5 bases from J, leaving 11 bases between. Here the CDR3 reads CASSLRQTNNEQFF. The CDR3 DNA is TGTGCCAGCAGTTTGCGACAGACTAACAATGAGCAGTTCTTC.

The chain recombines TRBV11-2 with TRBJ2-7; possibly TRBD1 or TRBD2 for D (5 bases each). The CDR3 has 11 amino acids. CDR1 and CDR2 from the germline V gene are SGHAT and FQNNGV. V lost 5 bases and J lost 13, with 15 bases in between. For the CDR3, the DNA is TGTGCCAGCAGCCGACAATCGGGGCATTACTTC. Translation: CASSRQSGHYF.

This clonotype has more than one count but fewer than ten. This rearrangement joins TRBV2 to TRBJ2-3, with D maybe TRBD1 (5 bases). The V and J ends lost 5 bases and 0 bases respectively, with 9 bases between them. The CDR3 runs 14 residues. Germline V gene lookup returns CDR1 SNHLY and CDR2 FYNNEI. The CDR3 DNA is TGTGCCAGCAGTTCTGACAGCAGCACAGATACGCAGTATTTT. As protein: CASSSDSSTDTQYF.

This clonotype was observed once. The V gene is TRBV7-6, the J gene TRBJ2-2; 10 bases map to TRBD2. The V gene end was trimmed by 6 bases and the J gene end by 1 base; junction bases not matched to a gene: 8. This CDR3 has 17 residues. In germline, CDR1 is SGHVS, CDR2 FNYEAQ. CDR3 sequence: CASSFPTSGKNTGELFF. CDR3 coding DNA: TGTGCCAGCAGTTTCCCCACTAGCGGGAAGAACACCGGGGAGCTGTTTTTT.

The chain has TRBV27 and TRBJ2-7; D not certain. V was pared by 5 bases and J by 0 bases, with 11 bases between. The CDR3 loop spans 14 amino acids. CDR1 MNHEY and CDR2 SMNVEV come from the germline V gene (reference sequence). The CDR3 sequence is CASSLQFSSYEQYF. CDR3 bases: TGTGCCAGCAGTCTGCAGTTTAGCTCCTACGAGCAGTACTTC.

This clonotype showed up many times. The genes are TRBV20-1 and TRBJ2-5, with D possibly being TRBD1 (7 bases). Germline CDR1 DFQATT, CDR2 SNEGSKA (reference sequence). V lost 7 bases and J lost 4, with 25 bases in between. The CDR3 contains 16 residues. The CDR3 DNA sequence: TGCAGTGTTAGGACCCAGCCGGAGGGGGCGGGAGAGACCCAGTACTTC. Encoded protein: CSVRTQPEGAGETQYF.

This clonotype has only a few counts. This CDR3 is CASSIGGYDYGYTF. The CDR3 nucleotides are TGTGCCAGTAGTATAGGGGGTTACGACTATGGCTACACCTTC. The V gene is TRBV19, the J gene TRBJ1-2, with D unresolved. This CDR3 region has 14 residues. Germline-derived CDR1 and CDR2 are LNHDA and SQIVND (reference sequence). Trimming removed 1 base from V and 3 bases from J, with 9 bases in between.

The chain carries TRBV7-3 and TRBJ2-7; the D gene is possibly TRBD1 (5 bases). V was shortened by 2 bases and J by 6 bases, with 11 bases between the two germline ends. Germline V lookup: CDR1 SGHTA, CDR2 FQGTGA. This CDR3 is 13 amino acids long. As DNA, the CDR3 is TGTGCCAGCAGCTTATTAACAGGTCGCGAGCAGTACTTC. Translating it yields CASSLLTGREQYF.

The sample holds a few counts of this clonotype. The chain links TRBV20-1 to TRBJ1-1, with D uncertain. The germline V gene has CDR1 DFQATT and CDR2 SNEGSKA (reference sequence). This CDR3 contains 12 residues. The V and J ends lost 5 bases and 4 bases respectively, with 11 bases between them. CDR3 sequence: CSAPTYTTEAFF. The DNA for the CDR3 is TGCAGTGCTCCCACTTATACCACTGAAGCTTTCTTT.

This clonotype came up a few times. CDR3 in amino acids: CASRRDLQGLYGYTF. The CDR3 DNA is TGCGCCAGCAGACGAGACCTCCAGGGCCTCTATGGCTACACCTTC. J is TRBJ1-2 and V is TRBV5-1; tentatively, D is TRBD1 (5 bases). Germline values: CDR1 SGHRS, CDR2 YFSETQ. Trimming left V 5 bases short and J 4 bases short, with 18 bases between. CDR3 length: 15 residues.

This clonotype was seen a handful of times. The J gene is TRBJ2-1, the V gene TRBV27; 10 positions agree with TRBD2. The germline gives CDR1 MNHEY, CDR2 SMNVEV (reference sequence). CDR3 length: 14 amino acids. Trimming cost V 2 bases and J 10 bases; bases outside gene matches: 5. CDR3 protein: CASSLVAGGQEQFF. As DNA, the CDR3 is TGTGCCAGCAGTTTAGTAGCGGGAGGTCAAGAGCAGTTCTTC.

This clonotype was observed a few times. The chain is built from TRBV2 and TRBJ2-3; D gene uncertain. Trimming cost V 3 bases and J 2 bases, with 12 bases left between them. The CDR3 is 15 amino acids. Germline lookup yields CDR1 SNHLY and CDR2 FYNNEI. The CDR3 DNA reads TGTGCCAGCAGTGAGTCATGGGCCACCACAGATACGCAGTATTTT. This gives the protein CASSESWATTDTQYF.

This clonotype occurred many times. The chain carries TRBV27 and TRBJ2-7, with 8 nucleotides matching TRBD1. This CDR3 is 14 amino acids long. The V segment lost 5 bases and the J segment 2 bases; nucleotides outside the gene matches: 5. From germline, CDR1 is MNHEY and CDR2 SMNVEV (reference sequence). The CDR3 is CASSHRGSPYEQYF. DNA for the CDR3: TGTGCCAGCAGTCACAGGGGGTCCCCCTACGAGCAGTACTTC.

This clonotype occurred once. For the CDR3, the DNA is TGTGCCACCAGCCGATCGACTGGGGCCAACGTCCTGACTTTC. This translates into CATSRSTGANVLTF. V and J are TRBV15 and TRBJ2-6, with D hard to call. This CDR3 is 14 amino acids long. V dropped 5 bases and J dropped 2 bases, with 7 bases sitting between them. The germline gives CDR1 LNHNV, CDR2 YYDKDF (reference sequence).